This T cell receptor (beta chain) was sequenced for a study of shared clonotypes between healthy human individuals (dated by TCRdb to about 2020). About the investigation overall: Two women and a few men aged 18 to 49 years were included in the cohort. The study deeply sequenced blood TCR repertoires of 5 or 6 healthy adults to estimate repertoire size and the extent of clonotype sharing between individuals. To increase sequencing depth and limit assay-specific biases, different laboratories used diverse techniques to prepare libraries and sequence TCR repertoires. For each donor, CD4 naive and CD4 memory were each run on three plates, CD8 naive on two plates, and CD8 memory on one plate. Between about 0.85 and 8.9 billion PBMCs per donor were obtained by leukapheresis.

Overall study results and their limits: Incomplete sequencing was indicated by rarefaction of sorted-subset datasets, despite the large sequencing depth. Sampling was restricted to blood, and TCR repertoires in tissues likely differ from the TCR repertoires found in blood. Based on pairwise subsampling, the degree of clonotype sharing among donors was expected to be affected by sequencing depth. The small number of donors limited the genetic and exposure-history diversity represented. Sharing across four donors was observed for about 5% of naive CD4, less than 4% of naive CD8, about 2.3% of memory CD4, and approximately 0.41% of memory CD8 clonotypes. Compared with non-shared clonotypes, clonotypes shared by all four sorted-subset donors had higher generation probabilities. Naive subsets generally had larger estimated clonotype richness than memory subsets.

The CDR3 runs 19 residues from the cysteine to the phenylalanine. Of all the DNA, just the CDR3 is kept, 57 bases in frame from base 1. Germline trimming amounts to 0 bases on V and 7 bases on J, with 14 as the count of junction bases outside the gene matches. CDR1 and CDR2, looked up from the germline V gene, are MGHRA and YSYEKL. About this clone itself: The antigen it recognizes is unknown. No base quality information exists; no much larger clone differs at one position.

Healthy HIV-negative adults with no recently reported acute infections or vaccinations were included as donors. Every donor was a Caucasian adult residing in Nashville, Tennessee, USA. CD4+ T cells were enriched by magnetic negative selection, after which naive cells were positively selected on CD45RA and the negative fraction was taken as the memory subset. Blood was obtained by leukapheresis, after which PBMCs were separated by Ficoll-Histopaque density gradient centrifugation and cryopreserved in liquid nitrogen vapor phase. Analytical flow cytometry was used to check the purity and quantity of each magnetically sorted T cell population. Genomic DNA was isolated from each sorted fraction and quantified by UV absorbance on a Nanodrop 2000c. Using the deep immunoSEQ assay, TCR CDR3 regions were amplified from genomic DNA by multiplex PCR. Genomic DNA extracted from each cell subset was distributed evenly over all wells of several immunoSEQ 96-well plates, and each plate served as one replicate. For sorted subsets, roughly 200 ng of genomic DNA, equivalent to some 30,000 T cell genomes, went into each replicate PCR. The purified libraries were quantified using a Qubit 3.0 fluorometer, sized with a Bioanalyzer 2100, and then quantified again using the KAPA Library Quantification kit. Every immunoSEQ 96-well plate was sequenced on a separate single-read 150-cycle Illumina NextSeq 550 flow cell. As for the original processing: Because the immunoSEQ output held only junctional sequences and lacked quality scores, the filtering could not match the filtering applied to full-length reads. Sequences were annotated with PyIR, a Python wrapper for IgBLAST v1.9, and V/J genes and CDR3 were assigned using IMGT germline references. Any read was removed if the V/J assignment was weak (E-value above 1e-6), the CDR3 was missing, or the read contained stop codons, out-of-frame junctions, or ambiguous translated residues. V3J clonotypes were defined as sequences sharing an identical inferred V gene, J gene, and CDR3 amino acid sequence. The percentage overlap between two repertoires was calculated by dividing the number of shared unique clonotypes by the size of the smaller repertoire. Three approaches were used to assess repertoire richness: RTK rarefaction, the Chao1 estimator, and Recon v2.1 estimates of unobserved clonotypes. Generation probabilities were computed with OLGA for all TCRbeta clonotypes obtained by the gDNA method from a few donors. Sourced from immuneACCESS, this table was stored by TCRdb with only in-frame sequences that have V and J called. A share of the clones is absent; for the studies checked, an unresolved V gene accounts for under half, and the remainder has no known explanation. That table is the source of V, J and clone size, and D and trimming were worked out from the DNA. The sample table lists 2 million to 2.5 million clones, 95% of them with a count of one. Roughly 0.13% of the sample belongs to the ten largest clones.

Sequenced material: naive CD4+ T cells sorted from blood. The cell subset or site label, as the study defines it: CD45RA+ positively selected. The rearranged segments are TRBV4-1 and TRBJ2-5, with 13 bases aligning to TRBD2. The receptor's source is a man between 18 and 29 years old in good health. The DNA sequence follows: TGCGCCAGCAGCCAAGATCCAACTAGCGGGGGGGTACGCCCGGGGACCCAGTACTTC. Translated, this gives CASSQDPTSGGVRPGTQYF.